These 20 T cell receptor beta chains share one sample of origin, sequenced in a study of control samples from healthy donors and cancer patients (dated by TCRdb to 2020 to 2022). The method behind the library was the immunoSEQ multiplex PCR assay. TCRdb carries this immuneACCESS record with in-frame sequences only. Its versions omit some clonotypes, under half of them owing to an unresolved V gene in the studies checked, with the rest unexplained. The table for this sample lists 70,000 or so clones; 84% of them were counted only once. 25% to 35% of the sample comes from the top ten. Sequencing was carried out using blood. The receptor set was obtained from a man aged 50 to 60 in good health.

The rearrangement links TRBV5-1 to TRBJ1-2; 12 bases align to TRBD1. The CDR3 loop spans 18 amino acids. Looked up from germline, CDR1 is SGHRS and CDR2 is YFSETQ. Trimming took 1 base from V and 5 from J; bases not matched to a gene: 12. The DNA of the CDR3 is TGCGCCAGCAGCTTGAAGGCACGGGACAGGGGGCTTGGGTATGGCTACACCTTC. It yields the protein CASSLKARDRGLGYGYTF.

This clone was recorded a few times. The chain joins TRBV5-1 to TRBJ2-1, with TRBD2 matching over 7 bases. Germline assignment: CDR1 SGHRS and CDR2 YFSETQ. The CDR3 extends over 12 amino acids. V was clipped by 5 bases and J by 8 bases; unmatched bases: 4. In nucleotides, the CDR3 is TGCGCCAGCAGATATAGCGGGCATGAGCAGTTCTTC. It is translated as CASRYSGHEQFF.

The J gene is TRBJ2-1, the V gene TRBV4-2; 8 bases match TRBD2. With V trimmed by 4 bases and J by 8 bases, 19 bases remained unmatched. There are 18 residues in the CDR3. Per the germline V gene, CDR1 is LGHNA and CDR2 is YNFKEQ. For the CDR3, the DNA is TGTGCCAGCAGCCCGCCCCGTTTAGGGACTAGTGCCCTTCATGAGCAGTTCTTC. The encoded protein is CASSPPRLGTSALHEQFF.

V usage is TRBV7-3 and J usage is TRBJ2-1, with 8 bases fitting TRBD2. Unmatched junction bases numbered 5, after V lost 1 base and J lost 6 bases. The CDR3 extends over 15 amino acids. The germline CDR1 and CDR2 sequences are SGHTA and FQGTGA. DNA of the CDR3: TGTGCCAGCAGCTTAAGCCGGGAGGGCCCCAATGAGCAGTTCTTC. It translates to CASSLSREGPNEQFF.

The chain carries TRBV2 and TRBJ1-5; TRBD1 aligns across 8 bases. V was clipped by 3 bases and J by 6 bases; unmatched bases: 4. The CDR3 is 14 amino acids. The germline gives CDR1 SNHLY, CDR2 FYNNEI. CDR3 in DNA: TGTGCCAGCAGTGACCGGACAGGGCCTCAGCCCCAGCATTTT. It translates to CASSDRTGPQPQHF.

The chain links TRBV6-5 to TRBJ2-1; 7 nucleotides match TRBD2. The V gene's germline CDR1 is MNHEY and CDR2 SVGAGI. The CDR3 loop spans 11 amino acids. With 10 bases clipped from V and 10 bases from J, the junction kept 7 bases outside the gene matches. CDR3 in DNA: TGTGCCACCTCCGGGAGGCGGGAGCAGTTCTTC. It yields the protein CATSGRREQFF.

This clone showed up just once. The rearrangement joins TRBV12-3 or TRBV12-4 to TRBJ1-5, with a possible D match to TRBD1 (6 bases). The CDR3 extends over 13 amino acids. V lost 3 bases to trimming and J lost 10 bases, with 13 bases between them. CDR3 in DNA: TGTGCCAGCAGTTTCGAGCCCAGGGGACCCCAGCATTTT. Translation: CASSFEPRGPQHF.

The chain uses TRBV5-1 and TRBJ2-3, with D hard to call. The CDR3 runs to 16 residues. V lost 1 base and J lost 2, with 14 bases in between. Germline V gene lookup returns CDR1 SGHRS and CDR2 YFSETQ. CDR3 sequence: CASSLSTDPFTDTQYF. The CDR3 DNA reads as TGCGCCAGCAGCTTGTCAACAGACCCTTTCACAGATACGCAGTATTTT.

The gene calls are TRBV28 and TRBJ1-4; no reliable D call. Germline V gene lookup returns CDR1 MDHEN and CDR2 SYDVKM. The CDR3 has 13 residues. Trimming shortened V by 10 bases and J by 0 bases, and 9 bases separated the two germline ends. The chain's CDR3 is CAINEATNEKLFF. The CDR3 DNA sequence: TGTGCCATCAATGAAGCAACTAATGAAAAACTGTTTTTT.

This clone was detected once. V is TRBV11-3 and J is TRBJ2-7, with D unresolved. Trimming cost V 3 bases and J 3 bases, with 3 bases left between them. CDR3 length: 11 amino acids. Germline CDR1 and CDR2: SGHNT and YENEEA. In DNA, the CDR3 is TGTGCCAGCAGCTTCAACTACGAGCAGTACTTC. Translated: CASSFNYEQYF.

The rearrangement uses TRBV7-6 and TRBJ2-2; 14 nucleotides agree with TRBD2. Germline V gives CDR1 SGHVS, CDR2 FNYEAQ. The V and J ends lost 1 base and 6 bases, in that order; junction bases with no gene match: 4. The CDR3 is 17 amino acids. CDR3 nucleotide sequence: TGTGCCAGCAGCTTAGAGACTAGCGGGGGGGCCGCCGGGGAGCTGTTTTTT. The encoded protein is CASSLETSGGAAGELFF. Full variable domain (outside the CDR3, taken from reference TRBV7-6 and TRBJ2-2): GAGVSQSPRYKVTKRGQDVALRCDPISGHVSLYWYRQALGQGPEFLTYFNYEAQQDKSGLPNDRFSAERPEGSISTLTIQRTEQRDSAMYRCASSLETSGGAAGELFFGEGSRLTVL.

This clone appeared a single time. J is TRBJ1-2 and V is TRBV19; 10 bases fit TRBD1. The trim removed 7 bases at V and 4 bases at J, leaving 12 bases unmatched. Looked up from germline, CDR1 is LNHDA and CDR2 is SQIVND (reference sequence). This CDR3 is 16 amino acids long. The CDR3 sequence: CASTTMMTGGSYGYTF. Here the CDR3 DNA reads TGTGCCAGTACCACCATGATGACAGGGGGCAGCTATGGCTACACCTTC. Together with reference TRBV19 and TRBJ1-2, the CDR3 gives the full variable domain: DGGITQSPKYLFRKEGQNVTLSCEQNLNHDAMYWYRQDPGQGLRLIYYSQIVNDFQKGDIAEGYSVSREKKESFPLTVTSAQKNPTAFYLCASTTMMTGGSYGYTFGSGTRLTVV.

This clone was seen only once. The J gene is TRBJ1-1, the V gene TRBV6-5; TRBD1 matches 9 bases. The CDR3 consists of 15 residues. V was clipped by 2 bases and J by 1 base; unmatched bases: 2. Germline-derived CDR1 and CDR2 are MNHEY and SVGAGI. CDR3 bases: TGTGCCAGCAGTTACGGACAGGGGCCGAACACTGAAGCTTTCTTT. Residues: CASSYGQGPNTEAFF.

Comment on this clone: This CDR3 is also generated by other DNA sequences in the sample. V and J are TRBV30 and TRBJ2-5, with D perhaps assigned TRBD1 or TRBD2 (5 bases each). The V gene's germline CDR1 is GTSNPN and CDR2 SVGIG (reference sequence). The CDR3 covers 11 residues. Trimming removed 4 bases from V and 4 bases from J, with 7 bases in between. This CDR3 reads CAWTGGETQYF. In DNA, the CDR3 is TGTGCCTGGACTGGGGGAGAGACCCAGTACTTC.

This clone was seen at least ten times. CDR3 nucleotide sequence: TGTGCCAGCAGTGCCGGGGCATATGGCTACACCTTC. Protein: CASSAGAYGYTF. The chain has TRBV6-6 and TRBJ1-2, with D maybe TRBD1 (5 bases). V shed 5 bases and J shed 5 bases, with 9 bases lying between them. Germline CDR1 MNHNY, CDR2 SVGAGI (reference sequence). This CDR3 is built from 12 residues.

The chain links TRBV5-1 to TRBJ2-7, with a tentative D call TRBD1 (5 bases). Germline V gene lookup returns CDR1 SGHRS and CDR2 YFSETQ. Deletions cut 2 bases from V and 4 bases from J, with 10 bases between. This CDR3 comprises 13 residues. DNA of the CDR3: TGCGCCAGCAGCTTAACAGGTTTGTACGAGCAGTACTTC. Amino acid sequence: CASSLTGLYEQYF. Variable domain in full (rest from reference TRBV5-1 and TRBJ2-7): KAGVTQTPRYLIKTRGQQVTLSCSPISGHRSVSWYQQTPGQGLQFLFEYFSETQRNKGNFPGRFSGRQFSNSRSEMNVSTLELGDSALYLCASSLTGLYEQYFGPGTRLTVT.

CDR3 sequence: CATSRGPEYNEQFF. CDR3 coding DNA: TGTGCCACCAGCAGAGGACCGGAGTACAATGAGCAGTTCTTC. The chain has TRBV15 and TRBJ2-1; D gene unclear. This CDR3 comprises 14 residues. Trimming shortened V by 1 base and J by 4 bases, and 8 bases separated the two germline ends. The germline CDR1 and CDR2 sequences are LNHNV and YYDKDF (reference sequence).

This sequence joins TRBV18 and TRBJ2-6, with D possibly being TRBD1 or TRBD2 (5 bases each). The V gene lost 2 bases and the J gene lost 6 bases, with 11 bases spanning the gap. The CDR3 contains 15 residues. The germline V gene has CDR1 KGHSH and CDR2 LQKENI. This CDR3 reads CASSPEGFVANVLTF. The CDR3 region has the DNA TGTGCCAGCTCACCAGAGGGGTTTGTGGCCAACGTCCTGACTTTC.

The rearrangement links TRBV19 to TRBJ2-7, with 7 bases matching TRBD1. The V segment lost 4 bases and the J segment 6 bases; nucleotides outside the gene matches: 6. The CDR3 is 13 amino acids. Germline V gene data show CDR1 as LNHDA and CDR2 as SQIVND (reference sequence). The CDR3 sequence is CASSTKTGIEQYF. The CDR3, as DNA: TGTGCCAGTAGTACAAAGACAGGGATCGAGCAGTACTTC.

CDR3 loop: CASSTAGSSGANVLTF. The CDR3 coding sequence is TGTGCCAGCAGCACGGCAGGGTCCTCTGGGGCCAACGTCCTGACTTTC. The chain is built from TRBV5-4 and TRBJ2-6; maybe TRBD1 (5 bases). V was pared by 4 bases and J by 0 bases, with 11 bases between. This CDR3 has 16 residues. In germline, CDR1 is SGHNT, CDR2 YYREEE (reference sequence).